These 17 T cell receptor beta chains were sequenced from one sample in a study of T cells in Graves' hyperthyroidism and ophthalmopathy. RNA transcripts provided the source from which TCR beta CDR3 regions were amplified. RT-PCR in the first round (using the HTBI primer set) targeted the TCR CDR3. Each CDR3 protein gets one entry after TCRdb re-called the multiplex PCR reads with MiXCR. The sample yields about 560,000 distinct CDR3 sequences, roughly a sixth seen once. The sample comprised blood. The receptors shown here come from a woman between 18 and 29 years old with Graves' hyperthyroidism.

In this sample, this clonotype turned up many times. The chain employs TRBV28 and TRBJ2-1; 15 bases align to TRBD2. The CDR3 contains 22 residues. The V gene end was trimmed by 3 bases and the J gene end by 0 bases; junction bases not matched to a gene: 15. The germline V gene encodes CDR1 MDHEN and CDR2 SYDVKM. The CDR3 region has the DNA TGTGCCAGCAGTTTTCCTGTTCGGACTAGCGGGAGGGCGCTCTCCTCCTACAATGAGCAGTTCTTC. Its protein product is CASSFPVRTSGRALSSYNEQFF.

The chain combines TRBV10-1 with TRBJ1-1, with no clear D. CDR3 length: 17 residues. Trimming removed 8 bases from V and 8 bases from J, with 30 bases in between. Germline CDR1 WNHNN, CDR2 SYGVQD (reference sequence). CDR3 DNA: TGCGCCAGCGCCTCAGGAGTGGGGAGAGTGGTGATCATGGAAGCTTTCTTT. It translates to CASASGVGRVVIMEAFF.

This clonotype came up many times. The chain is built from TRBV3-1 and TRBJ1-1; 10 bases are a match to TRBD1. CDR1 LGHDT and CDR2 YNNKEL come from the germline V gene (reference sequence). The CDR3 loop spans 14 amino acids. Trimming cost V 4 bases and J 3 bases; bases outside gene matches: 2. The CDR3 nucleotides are TGTGCCAGCAGCCGGACAGGGGGGGACACTGAAGCTTTCTTT. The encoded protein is CASSRTGGDTEAFF.

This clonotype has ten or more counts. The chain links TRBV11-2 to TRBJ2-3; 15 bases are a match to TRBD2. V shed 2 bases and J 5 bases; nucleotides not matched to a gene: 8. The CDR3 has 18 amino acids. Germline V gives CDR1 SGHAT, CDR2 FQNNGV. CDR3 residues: CASSLQVPGLAGGDTQYF. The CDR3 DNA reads TGTGCCAGCAGCTTACAAGTACCGGGACTAGCGGGAGGAGATACGCAGTATTTT.

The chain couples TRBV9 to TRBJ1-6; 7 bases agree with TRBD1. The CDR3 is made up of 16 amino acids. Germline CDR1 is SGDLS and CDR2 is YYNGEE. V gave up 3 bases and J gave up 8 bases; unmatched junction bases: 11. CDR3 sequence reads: CASSENPSQGYSPLHF. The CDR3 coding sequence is TGTGCCAGCAGCGAGAACCCATCACAGGGGTATTCACCCCTCCACTTT.

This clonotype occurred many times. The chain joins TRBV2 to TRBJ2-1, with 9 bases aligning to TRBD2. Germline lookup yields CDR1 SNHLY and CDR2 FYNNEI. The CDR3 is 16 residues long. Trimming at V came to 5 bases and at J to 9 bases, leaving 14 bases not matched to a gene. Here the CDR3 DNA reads TGTGCCAGCAGTAAACCGGGACTAGCCCTCCGGGCTGAGCAGTTCTTC. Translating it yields CASSKPGLALRAEQFF.

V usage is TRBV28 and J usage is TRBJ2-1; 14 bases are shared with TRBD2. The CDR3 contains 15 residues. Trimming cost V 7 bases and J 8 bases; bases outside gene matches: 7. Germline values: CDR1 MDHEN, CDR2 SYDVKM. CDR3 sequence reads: CASNPTSGRVYEQFF. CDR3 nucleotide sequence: TGTGCCAGCAACCCGACTAGCGGGAGGGTATATGAGCAGTTCTTC.

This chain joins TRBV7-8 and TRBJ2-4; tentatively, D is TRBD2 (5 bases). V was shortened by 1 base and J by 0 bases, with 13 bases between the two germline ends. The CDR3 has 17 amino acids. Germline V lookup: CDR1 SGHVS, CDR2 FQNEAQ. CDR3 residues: CASSLGREPLAKNIQYF. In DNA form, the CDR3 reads TGTGCCAGCAGCTTAGGACGGGAACCTCTAGCCAAAAACATTCAGTACTTC.

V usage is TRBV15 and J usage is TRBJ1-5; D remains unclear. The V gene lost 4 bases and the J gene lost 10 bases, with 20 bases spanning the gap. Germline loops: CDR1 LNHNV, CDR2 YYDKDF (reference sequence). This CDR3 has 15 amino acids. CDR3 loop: CATSTIDGLNRPQHF. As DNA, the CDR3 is TGTGCCACCAGCACCATCGACGGCCTCAACCGCCCCCAGCATTTT.

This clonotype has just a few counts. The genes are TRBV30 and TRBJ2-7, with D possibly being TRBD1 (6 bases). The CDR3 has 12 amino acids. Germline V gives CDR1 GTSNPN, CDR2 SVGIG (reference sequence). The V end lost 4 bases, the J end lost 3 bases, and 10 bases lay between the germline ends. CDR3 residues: CAWIRGNYEQYF. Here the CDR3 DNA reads TGTGCCTGGATCAGGGGTAACTACGAGCAGTACTTC.

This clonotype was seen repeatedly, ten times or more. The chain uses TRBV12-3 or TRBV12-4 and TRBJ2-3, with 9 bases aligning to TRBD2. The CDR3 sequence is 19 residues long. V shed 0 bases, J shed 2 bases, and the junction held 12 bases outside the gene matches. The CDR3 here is CASSLARLAGSAVTDTQYF. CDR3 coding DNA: TGTGCCAGCAGTTTAGCAAGGCTAGCGGGGAGCGCTGTCACAGATACGCAGTATTTT.

The CDR3 DNA reads TGTGCCAGCAGCCAAGATAGATGGCTCCAGGGGGGATTAAATGAGCAGTTCTTC. This sequence encodes CASSQDRWLQGGLNEQFF. The genes are TRBV4-2 and TRBJ2-1, with D possibly TRBD1 on 7 matching bases. V was shortened by 0 bases and J by 7 bases, with 22 bases between the two germline ends. CDR1 is LGHNA, CDR2 YNFKEQ, per germline. The CDR3 contains 18 residues.

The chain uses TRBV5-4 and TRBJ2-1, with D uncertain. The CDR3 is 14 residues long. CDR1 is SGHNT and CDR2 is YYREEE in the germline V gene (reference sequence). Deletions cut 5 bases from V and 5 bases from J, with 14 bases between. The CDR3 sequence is CASRRRLTDNEQFF. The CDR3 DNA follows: TGTGCCAGCAGGCGCCGGCTAACCGACAATGAGCAGTTCTTC.

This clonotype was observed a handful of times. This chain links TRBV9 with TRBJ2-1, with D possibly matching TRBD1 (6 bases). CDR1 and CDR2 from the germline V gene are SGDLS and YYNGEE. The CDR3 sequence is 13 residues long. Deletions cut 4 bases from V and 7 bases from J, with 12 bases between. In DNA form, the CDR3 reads TGTGCCAGCAGCATACATACAGGGAATGAGCAGTTCTTC. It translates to CASSIHTGNEQFF.

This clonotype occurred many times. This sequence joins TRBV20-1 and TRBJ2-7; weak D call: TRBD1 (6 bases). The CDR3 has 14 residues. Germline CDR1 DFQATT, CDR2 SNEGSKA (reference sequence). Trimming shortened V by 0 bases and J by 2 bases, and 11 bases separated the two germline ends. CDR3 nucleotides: TGCAGTGCTAGAGATCTCAGGGGAGCCTACGAGCAGTACTTC. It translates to CSARDLRGAYEQYF.

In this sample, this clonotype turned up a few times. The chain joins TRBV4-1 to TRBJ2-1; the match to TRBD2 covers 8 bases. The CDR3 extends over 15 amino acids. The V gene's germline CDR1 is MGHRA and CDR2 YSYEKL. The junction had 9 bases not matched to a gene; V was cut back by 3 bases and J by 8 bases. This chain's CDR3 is CASSQMTSVHDEQFF. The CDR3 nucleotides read TGCGCCAGCAGCCAGATGACTAGCGTTCACGATGAGCAGTTCTTC.

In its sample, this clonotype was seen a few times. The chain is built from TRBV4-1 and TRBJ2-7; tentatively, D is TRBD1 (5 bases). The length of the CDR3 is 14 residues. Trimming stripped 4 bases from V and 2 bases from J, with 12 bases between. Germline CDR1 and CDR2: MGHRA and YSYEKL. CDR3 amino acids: CASSPLDSTYEQYF. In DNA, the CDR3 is TGCGCCAGCAGCCCATTAGACAGCACCTACGAGCAGTACTTC.